The entry that follows covers one T cell receptor (beta chain) sequence. Its antigen remains unknown. The data derive from a study of blood T cells in healthy people across ages. Whole-study context: Using template switching, researchers captured about one barcoded beta molecule for each two T cells.

General study results and limits: A greater number of naive CD4+ cells and higher diversity distinguished long-lived donors from aged donors. Possibly, changes in expanded clonotypes were confounded because donor CMV status was unknown.

Per sample, at least 5.5 micrograms of total RNA were extracted. V lost 2 bases to trimming and J lost 1 base; unmatched junction nucleotides: 2. The CDR3 runs to 15 residues. Germline V lookup: CDR1 KGHSH, CDR2 LQKENI. Primers used in a second PCR of about 6 to 11 cycles were a sample-barcoded 5' primer and a J-beta primer mix. TCRdb reanalysed the 5' RACE reads using MiXCR and keeps one entry per CDR3 protein. Of approximately 800,000 distinct CDR3 sequences in the sample, roughly three fifths are singletons; the top ten hold roughly 25%. The TCR comes from a man aged 35-49 years in good health. V and J are TRBV18 and TRBJ2-3; TRBD2 aligns across 8 bases. Sequencing was performed on blood. The CDR3 DNA reads as TGTGCCAGCTCACCAGTGACTAGCGGCACAGATACGCAGTATTTT. Its translation: CASSPVTSGTDTQYF.